The 20 T cell receptor beta chains below all came from one sample that was sequenced in a study of T cells in Graves' hyperthyroidism and ophthalmopathy. It was RNA transcripts that yielded the amplified TCR beta CDR3 regions. Primed by the HTBI set, a first-round RT-PCR was run on the TCR CDR3. A single record per CDR3 protein comes from TCRdb applying MiXCR to the multiplex PCR reads. Of some 580,000 distinct CDR3 sequences in the sample, about a sixth were seen once. Sequencing input: blood. The receptors come from a woman aged 40-49 years with Graves' ophthalmopathy.

This clonotype turned up a few times. The J gene is TRBJ2-2, the V gene TRBV5-5; D unclear. CDR1 and CDR2 from the germline V gene are SGHKS and YYEKEE (reference sequence). This CDR3 comprises 13 residues. V lost 1 base and J 10 bases, leaving 11 bases between the germline ends. The CDR3 DNA follows: TGTGCCAGCAGCTTGCTGTCGTTCGAGGAGCTGTTTTTT. Translated, it gives CASSLLSFEELFF.

The gene calls are TRBV20-1 and TRBJ1-4; D uncertain. Germline CDR1 is DFQATT and CDR2 is SNEGSKA (reference sequence). The V end lost 4 bases, the J end lost 7 bases, and 10 bases lay between the germline ends. The CDR3 loop spans 12 amino acids. CDR3: CSAKLVTEKLFF. The CDR3 nucleotides read TGCAGTGCTAAGTTGGTGACTGAAAAACTGTTTTTT.

As regards this clonotype: A much larger clone differs by one base, so this may be a read error. The chain joins TRBV12-3 or TRBV12-4 to TRBJ2-1, with D perhaps TRBD1 or TRBD2 (5 bases each). The CDR3 contains 16 residues. Here the CDR3 reads CAGSFPGRIIHNEQFF. The CDR3 nucleotides read TGTGCCGGCAGTTTTCCGGGACGCATCATTCACAATGAGCAGTTCTTC.

The chain employs TRBV9 and TRBJ2-3, with D uncertain. In germline, CDR1 is SGDLS, CDR2 YYNGEE. The CDR3 totals 16 residues. V lost 2 bases to trimming and J lost 4 bases, with 17 bases between them. The CDR3 sequence is CASSVAAWVGADTQYF. The CDR3 coding sequence is TGTGCCAGCAGCGTTGCAGCGTGGGTCGGAGCAGATACGCAGTATTTT.

Ten or more counts support this clonotype. The chain carries TRBV27 and TRBJ1-2; TRBD1 might be the D (5 bases). Per germline, CDR1 MNHEY and CDR2 SMNVEV (reference sequence). V was cut by 4 bases and J by 3 bases, with 18 bases left in between. The CDR3 is 16 amino acids. DNA of the CDR3: TGTGCCAGCAGTTCCTCGGGGGTACTCTTGGACTATGGCTACACCTTC. Translation: CASSSSGVLLDYGYTF.

This clonotype appeared a few times. V is TRBV6-6 and J is TRBJ1-6; D not certain. There are 14 residues in the CDR3. Trimming left V 2 bases short and J 5 bases short, with 7 bases between. Germline V lookup: CDR1 MNHNY, CDR2 SVGAGI (reference sequence). The chain's CDR3 is CASSYGTDNSPLHF. CDR3 nucleotide sequence: TGTGCCAGCAGTTACGGAACTGATAATTCACCCCTCCACTTT.

In its sample, this clonotype was seen many times. The gene calls are TRBV18 and TRBJ1-2; D possibly corresponds to TRBD1 (5 bases). Germline loops: CDR1 KGHSH, CDR2 LQKENI. This CDR3 comprises 15 residues. Trimming shortened V by 5 bases and J by 4 bases, and 17 bases separated the two germline ends. The CDR3 is CASSRDRGKSYGYTF. The CDR3 DNA reads as TGTGCCAGCTCAAGGGACCGGGGGAAGTCCTATGGCTACACCTTC.

This chain joins TRBV19 and TRBJ2-1, with D perhaps assigned TRBD1 or TRBD2 (5 bases each). Germline V gives CDR1 LNHDA, CDR2 SQIVND (reference sequence). The ends were cut back, 4 bases at V and 0 bases at J, with 19 bases in the middle. The CDR3 consists of 18 residues. The CDR3 DNA reads TGTGCCAGTAGTAAGCAGGGCAGGAGGACCACCTCCTACAATGAGCAGTTCTTC. Its translation is CASSKQGRRTTSYNEQFF.

This clonotype was seen many times. The DNA is omitted, as the CDR3 cannot be located on it reliably, and the CDR3 follows TCRdb's listing. The chain has TRBV12-5 and TRBJ1-1. Looked up from germline, CDR1 is LGHNT and CDR2 is FRNRAP. The CDR3 is made up of 15 amino acids, end residues included. The CDR3 loop is CASGLTSGQNTEAFF.

Regarding this clonotype: A much larger clone lies one base from this, so it may be a read error. CDR3 bases: TGTGCCAGCAGCGGCAGCGGTTCCGGGGAGCTGTTTTTT. Protein: CASSGSGSGELFF. The chain combines TRBV9 with TRBJ2-2, with D perhaps matching TRBD2 (5 bases). Germline CDR1 and CDR2: SGDLS and YYNGEE. The V end was cut by 3 bases, the J end by 6 bases, with 9 bases between. This CDR3 is 13 amino acids long.

This clonotype was observed a handful of times. The genes are TRBV30 and TRBJ2-5, with D unclear. Trimming took 5 bases from V and 7 from J, leaving 8 bases between them. The CDR3 runs to 10 residues. The germline V gene encodes CDR1 GTSNPN and CDR2 SVGIG (reference sequence). The DNA of the CDR3 is TGTGCCTGGGGCATGACGACCCAGTACTTC. This translates into CAWGMTTQYF.

On this clonotype itself: Relative to the germline gene, one junction end is altered; a read error may explain this. The V gene is TRBV7-7, the J gene TRBJ2-1; D assignment may be TRBD1 or TRBD2 (5 bases each). Germline V gene lookup returns CDR1 SSHAT and CDR2 FNYEAQ (reference sequence). The CDR3 extends over 13 amino acids. CDR3 DNA: TGTGCTAGCAGGAAAGAGGGGTCCATTGAGCAGTTCTTC. Translated: CASRKEGSIEQFF.

This clonotype was seen repeatedly, ten times or more. The rearrangement links TRBV12-3 or TRBV12-4 to TRBJ1-1; D remains unclear. V shed 3 bases and J shed 1 base, with 6 bases lying between them. CDR3 length equals 13 residues. Written as DNA, the CDR3 is TGTGCCAGCAGTTTCCTACAGAACACTGAAGCTTTCTTT. Translation: CASSFLQNTEAFF.

CDR3 residues: CASSQSDRVLDTQYF. The CDR3, as DNA: TGCGCCAGCAGCCAATCGGACAGGGTTTTGGATACGCAGTATTTT. The chain couples TRBV4-1 to TRBJ2-3, with TRBD1 matching 8 bases. V lost 2 bases to trimming and J lost 6 bases; unmatched junction nucleotides: 7. The CDR3 has 15 residues. Germline CDR1 is MGHRA and CDR2 is YSYEKL.

The chain joins TRBV7-8 to TRBJ2-6, with 7 bases matching TRBD2. V shed 2 bases, J shed 1 base, and the junction held 5 bases outside the gene matches. CDR3 size: 17 residues. From germline, CDR1 is SGHVS and CDR2 FQNEAQ. The CDR3 loop reads CASSLWSGGSGANVLTF. CDR3 in DNA: TGTGCCAGCAGCTTATGGTCGGGGGGATCTGGGGCCAACGTCCTGACTTTC.

This clonotype was counted at least ten times. This chain uses TRBV7-2 with TRBJ2-1, with 8 bases lining up with TRBD2. With 1 base clipped from V and 5 bases from J, the junction kept 10 bases outside the gene matches. The CDR3 sequence is 17 residues long. Germline CDR1 reads SGHTA; CDR2 reads FQGNSA. Here the CDR3 reads CASSLGPSGSGNNEQFF. CDR3 nucleotides: TGTGCCAGCAGCTTAGGCCCGAGCGGGAGCGGCAACAATGAGCAGTTCTTC.

This chain links TRBV12-3 or TRBV12-4 with TRBJ2-7; the match to TRBD1 covers 7 bases. The CDR3 consists of 13 residues. V dropped 8 bases and J dropped 0; count of bases not matched to a gene: 4. The CDR3 sequence: CASGGQSSYEQYF. The CDR3 coding sequence is TGTGCCAGCGGGGGACAGAGCTCCTACGAGCAGTACTTC.

A remark on this clonotype: This could be a read error, since a much larger clone is one nucleotide away. The V call is TRBV2, the J call TRBJ2-1; 13 bases align to TRBD2. The germline V gene encodes CDR1 SNHLY and CDR2 FYNNEI. The CDR3 consists of 20 residues. V lost 0 bases, J lost 8 bases, and 16 bases stayed unmatched. Here the CDR3 DNA reads TGTGCCAGCAGTGAAGCGCCTCGAGGGACTAGCGGGAATATGTTTTATGAGCAGTTCTTC. It codes for CASSEAPRGTSGNMFYEQFF.

This clonotype was seen many times. The chain is built from TRBV2 and TRBJ1-1; TRBD1 agrees at 7 bases. This CDR3 spans 13 amino acids. Germline V CDR1 and CDR2: SNHLY, FYNNEI. V was clipped by 6 bases and J by 4 bases; unmatched bases: 5. CDR3 DNA sequence: TGTGCCAGCAGATTACAGGGGACCACTGAAGCTTTCTTT. Its translation: CASRLQGTTEAFF. The entire variable domain, with the rest obtained from reference TRBV2 and TRBJ1-1, is as follows: EPEVTQTPSHQVTQMGQEVILRCVPISNHLYFYWYRQILGQKVEFLVSFYNNEISEKSEIFDDQFSVERPDGSNFTLKIRSTKLEDSAMYFCASRLQGTTEAFFGQGTRLTVV.

About this clonotype: With a much larger clone just one base away, this may be a read error. The CDR3 ends on some other residue instead of the conserved phenylalanine or tryptophan, so this is likely a read error. This rearrangement joins TRBV30 to TRBJ1-3; no reliable D call. CDR3 length equals 15 residues. Germline CDR1 reads GTSNPN; CDR2 reads SVGIG (reference sequence). Trimming shortened V by 0 bases and J by 2 bases, and 11 bases separated the two germline ends. The CDR3 here is CAWSVPRATGNTIYL. The DNA for the CDR3 is TGTGCCTGGAGTGTCCCTAGGGCGACTGGAAACACCATATATCTT.